This is a list of T cell receptor beta chains from one sample in a study of Ad26.COV2.S vaccination and SARS-CoV-2 variants. Assay used: immunoSEQ multiplex PCR; TCRdb lists only in-frame clones, some missing. Of hundreds of thousands of clones in the sample, roughly 90% are singletons; the top ten hold approximately 1.5%. The sample here was peripheral blood, taken in a trial of Ad26.COV2.S vaccine versus placebo. These receptors were taken from a person aged 18-60 years who received the Ad26.COV2.S COVID-19 vaccine or a placebo. CDR3s include the opening cysteine and the closing phenylalanine or tryptophan. A D gene is named only where the DNA matches it firmly. For some rows the clone size is stated as once, few or many, or as a class when expanded; others skip it.

J: TRBJ2-7; D: TRBD2; size: .; V: TRBV7-2; DNA: TGTGCCAGCAGCCAGCGGGACGGAAGCTACGAGCAGTACTTC; CDR3: CASSQRDGSYEQYF
J: TRBJ2-7; D: TRBD2; size: .; V: TRBV5-4; DNA: TGTGCCAGCAGCGCCTCTAGCGGTGGTCCCTACGAGCAGTACTTC; CDR3: CASSASSGGPYEQYF
J: TRBJ1-1; D: TRBD1; size: .; V: TRBV6-6; DNA: TGTGCCAGCAGAAGACAGGGGGATAGTGAAGCTTTCTTT; CDR3: CASRRQGDSEAFF
J: TRBJ2-2; D: TRBD1; size: .; V: TRBV6-5; DNA: TGTGCCAGCAGTTTGACAGGGGGTAACACCGGGGAGCTGTTTTTT; CDR3: CASSLTGGNTGELFF
J: TRBJ1-2; D: .; size: .; V: TRBV3-1/TRBV3-2; DNA: TGTGCCAGCAGCCAAGAGCTGGGGGCGCGAGGCTACACCTTC; CDR3: CASSQELGARGYTF
J: TRBJ2-2; D: .; size: .; V: TRBV7-9; DNA: TGTGCCAGCAGCTCCCGGGGGACCGGGGAGCTGTTTTTT; CDR3: CASSSRGTGELFF
J: TRBJ1-1; D: .; size: .; V: TRBV6-6; DNA: TGTGCCAGCAGTTACTTGGCCGGGTATGACGCTTTCTTT; CDR3: CASSYLAGYDAFF
J: TRBJ2-7; D: TRBD2; size: .; V: TRBV9; DNA: TGTGCCAGCAGCGTAGGAGGACTAGCGGGGTGGGAGCAGTACTTC; CDR3: CASSVGGLAGWEQYF
J: TRBJ1-6; D: .; size: .; V: TRBV25-1; DNA: TGTGCCAGCAGTGAAGGGTTATCAGGGAGCTCCTATAATTCACCCCTCCACTTT; CDR3: CASSEGLSGSSYNSPLHF
J: TRBJ1-3; D: .; size: few; V: TRBV30; DNA: TGTGCCTGGAGTTTCCTGCACAGGGCCCTCCTTTCAAGCTCTGGAAACACCATATATTTT; CDR3: CAWSFLHRALLSSSGNTIYF
J: TRBJ1-3; D: .; size: .; V: TRBV6-5; DNA: TGTGCCAGCAGACCAGATATCTCTGGAAACACCATATATTTT; CDR3: CASRPDISGNTIYF
J: TRBJ2-7; D: .; size: .; V: TRBV5-1; DNA: TGCGCCAGCAGCAGGGAACAGGGCGTCTACGAGCAGTACTTC; CDR3: CASSREQGVYEQYF
J: TRBJ1-2; D: .; size: once; V: TRBV3-1/TRBV3-2; DNA: TGTGCCAGCAGTACAGGGTATGTGGTTGGCTACACCTTC; CDR3: CASSTGYVVGYTF
J: TRBJ2-3; D: .; size: .; V: TRBV2; DNA: TGTGCCAGCAGTGAAGTGGGGGCCTTCACAGATACGCAGTATTTT; CDR3: CASSEVGAFTDTQYF
J: TRBJ2-5; D: TRBD1; size: .; V: TRBV19; DNA: TGTGCCAGTAGTCCTGGACAGGGAAGAGAGACCCAGTACTTC; CDR3: CASSPGQGRETQYF
J: TRBJ2-2; D: .; size: .; V: TRBV7-6; DNA: TGTGCCAGCAGCTGGGGAGGCTTAAGGAACACCGGGGAGCTGTTTTTT; CDR3: CASSWGGLRNTGELFF
J: TRBJ2-3; D: .; size: .; V: TRBV27; DNA: TGTGCCAGCAGTTTAAGGAGGCCAAGCACAGATACGCAGTATTTT; CDR3: CASSLRRPSTDTQYF
J: TRBJ2-5; D: .; size: .; V: TRBV29-1; DNA: TGCAGCGTTGAGCAACAGGAACCCCAGTACTTC; CDR3: CSVEQQEPQYF
J: TRBJ1-2; D: .; size: few; V: TRBV30; DNA: TGTGCCTGGAGCCCTGGGGCAGGGGAAGGCTACACCTTC; CDR3: CAWSPGAGEGYTF
J: TRBJ1-1; D: .; size: .; V: TRBV5-1; DNA: TGCGCCAGCAGCTTGGAAGGGGAGACTGAAGCTTTCTTT; CDR3: CASSLEGETEAFF
J: TRBJ2-2; D: .; size: .; V: TRBV24-1; DNA: TGTGCCACCAGTGACTCCCCCGGACGGCCGGGGACGAACACCGGGGAGCTGTTTTTT; CDR3: CATSDSPGRPGTNTGELFF
J: TRBJ1-1; D: .; size: .; V: TRBV19; DNA: TGTGCCAGTAGTATTTATCTGAACACTGAAGCTTTCTTT; CDR3: CASSIYLNTEAFF
J: TRBJ1-5; D: .; size: .; V: TRBV5-6; DNA: TGTGCCAGCAGCTCCACAACGGACCGGGGGATGAGGAGCAATCAGCCCCAGCATTTT; CDR3: CASSSTTDRGMRSNQPQHF
J: TRBJ1-3; D: .; size: .; V: TRBV25-1; DNA: TGTGCCAGCAGTGCCCGGACGGACCTCTCTGGAAACACCATATATTTT; CDR3: CASSARTDLSGNTIYF
J: TRBJ1-1; D: TRBD1; size: .; V: TRBV6-1; DNA: TGTGCCAGCAGTGACGGGACAGCAACTAATATGAACACTGAAGCTTTCTTT; CDR3: CASSDGTATNMNTEAFF
J: TRBJ2-1; D: .; size: .; V: TRBV5-6; DNA: TGTGCCAGCAGCTTCTCTGGTTACAATGAGCAGTTCTTC; CDR3: CASSFSGYNEQFF